The 8 T cell receptor beta chains below were found in one sample sequenced in a study of T cells expressing NK-cell markers (dated by TCRdb to 2018 to 2020). Library creation used 5' RACE. Instrument on record: Illumina HiSeq 2000. The reads underwent TCRdb reprocessing, giving one record for each CDR3 protein sequence and no DNA. The table kept for this sample lists almost 450,000 distinct CDR3 sequences. The ten largest make up approximately 6.8% of the sample. Sequences were obtained from blood T cells: a sorted CD56 or NKG2C T cell subset, CD4+ or CD8+ T cells, or bulk PBMC T cells (not recorded which). These receptors originate from a woman between 18 and 70 years old in good health.

The gene calls are TRBV7-8 and TRBJ2-3; there is no DNA to check the TCRdb D call of TRBD2. CDR3 size: 13 residues. Germline V CDR1 and CDR2: SGHVS, FQNEAQ. CDR3 region: CASSLPAGDTQYF.

The CDR3 reads CASSLKTGRTDTQYF. The chain couples TRBV12-3 or TRBV12-4 to TRBJ2-3. The CDR3 loop spans 15 amino acids.

The genes are TRBV6-5 and TRBJ2-3; without DNA, the TCRdb call of TRBD1 cannot be checked. Germline V lookup: CDR1 MNHEY, CDR2 SVGAGI. This CDR3 has 14 residues. CDR3 region: CASSYGQGTDTQYF.

The CDR3 loop is CSATPDVADTQYF. The chain recombines TRBV20-1 with TRBJ2-3; TCRdb designates TRBD1, a call that cannot be tested without DNA. The germline gives CDR1 DFQATT, CDR2 SNEGSKA (reference sequence). This CDR3 has 13 residues.

The chain couples TRBV20-1 to TRBJ1-6. The CDR3 runs to 11 residues. Germline CDR1 DFQATT, CDR2 SNEGSKA (reference sequence). The CDR3 loop is CSAQDNSPLHF.

The CDR3 loop is CASSLGGGQGTYGYTF. The rearrangement joins TRBV7-2 to TRBJ1-2; the D call from TCRdb, TRBD1, cannot be confirmed without DNA. Germline-derived CDR1 and CDR2 are SGHTA and FQGNSA. The CDR3 extends over 16 amino acids.

This chain uses TRBV5-1 with TRBJ2-3; TCRdb designates TRBD1, a call that cannot be tested without DNA. The CDR3 covers 14 residues. CDR1 SGHRS and CDR2 YFSETQ come from the germline V gene. CDR3 protein: CASSAGQRTDTQYF.

The rearrangement uses TRBV9 and TRBJ2-3; the TCRdb call, TRBD1, lacks DNA for checking. Germline CDR1 is SGDLS and CDR2 is YYNGEE. The CDR3 has 14 residues. CDR3 sequence reads: CASNLYGGTDTQYF.